This paragraph covers one T cell receptor (beta chain) sequence. The CDR3 runs to 13 residues. Losses at the gene ends were 3 bases for V and 6 bases for J; bases not matched to a gene: 3. Germline assignment: CDR1 MGHRA and CDR2 YSYEKL. Study processing details: The authors estimated nucleated cell counts from reference gene primer amplification. The repertoire was sequenced with immunoSEQ multiplex PCR; TCRdb's copy has only in-frame clones and lacks some. V, J and clone size are those of that table, while D and trimming were read from the DNA. The sample carries 76,000 or so clones, roughly 89% recorded once. This sample stems from a study of blood T cell repertoires in COVID-19. Turning to the study itself: Donors in the United States, Italy and Spain gave samples during acute or convalescent COVID-19. T cells, B-cell-depleted T cells, or PBMCs provided the cDNA or gDNA that served as material.

Sequences were obtained from peripheral blood. V and J are TRBV4-1 and TRBJ2-7, with TRBD2 matching 9 bases. The source is a man aged 30 to 45 with acute or convalescent COVID-19. DNA for the CDR3: TGCGCCAGCAGCCAGGGACTAGCAGCCGAGCAGTACTTC. As protein: CASSQGLAAEQYF.